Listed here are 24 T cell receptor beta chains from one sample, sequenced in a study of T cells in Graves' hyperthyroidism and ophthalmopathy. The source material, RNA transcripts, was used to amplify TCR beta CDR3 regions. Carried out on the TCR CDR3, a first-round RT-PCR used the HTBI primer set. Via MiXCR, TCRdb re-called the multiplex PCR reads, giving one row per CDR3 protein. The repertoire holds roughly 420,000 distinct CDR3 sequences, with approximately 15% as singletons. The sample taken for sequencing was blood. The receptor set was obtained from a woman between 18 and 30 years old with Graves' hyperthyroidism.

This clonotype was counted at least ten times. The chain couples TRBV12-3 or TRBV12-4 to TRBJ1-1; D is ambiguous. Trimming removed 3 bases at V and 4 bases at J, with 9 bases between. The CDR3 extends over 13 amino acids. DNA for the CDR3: TGTGCCAGCAGTTTTTTCGGCAGCACTGAAGCTTTCTTT. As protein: CASSFFGSTEAFF.

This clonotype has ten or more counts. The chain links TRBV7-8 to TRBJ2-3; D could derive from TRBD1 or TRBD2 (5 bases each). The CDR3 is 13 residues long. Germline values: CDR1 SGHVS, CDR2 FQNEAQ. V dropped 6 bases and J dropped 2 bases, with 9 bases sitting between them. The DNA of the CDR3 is TGTGCCAGCAGACCCGGGACCACAGATACGCAGTATTTT. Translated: CASRPGTTDTQYF.

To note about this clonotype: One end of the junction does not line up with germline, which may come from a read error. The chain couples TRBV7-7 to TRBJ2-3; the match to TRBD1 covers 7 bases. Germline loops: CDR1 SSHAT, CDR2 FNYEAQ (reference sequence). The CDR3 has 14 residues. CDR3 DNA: TGTGCTAGCAGTCATAGGACAGGCGGCGATACGCAGTATTTT. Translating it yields CASSHRTGGDTQYF. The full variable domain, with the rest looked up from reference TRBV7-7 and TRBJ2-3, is GAGVSQSPRYKVTKRGQDVTLRCDPISSHATLYWYQQALGQGPEFLTYFNYEAQPDKSGLPSDRFSAERPEGSISTLTIQRTEQRDSAMYRCASSHRTGGDTQYFGPGTRLTVL.

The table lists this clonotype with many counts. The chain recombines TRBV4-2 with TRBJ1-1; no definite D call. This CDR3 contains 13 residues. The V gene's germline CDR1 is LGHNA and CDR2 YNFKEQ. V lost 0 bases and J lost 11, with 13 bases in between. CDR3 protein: CASSQEVVLGAFF. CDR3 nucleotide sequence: TGTGCCAGCAGCCAAGAGGTGGTCCTGGGGGCTTTCTTT.

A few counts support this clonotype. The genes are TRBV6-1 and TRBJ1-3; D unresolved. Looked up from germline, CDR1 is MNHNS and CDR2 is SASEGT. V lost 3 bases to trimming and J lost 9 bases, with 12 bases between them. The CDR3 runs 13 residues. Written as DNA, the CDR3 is TGTGCCAGCAGTGACGGATGGAAGAGCACCATATATTTT. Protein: CASSDGWKSTIYF.

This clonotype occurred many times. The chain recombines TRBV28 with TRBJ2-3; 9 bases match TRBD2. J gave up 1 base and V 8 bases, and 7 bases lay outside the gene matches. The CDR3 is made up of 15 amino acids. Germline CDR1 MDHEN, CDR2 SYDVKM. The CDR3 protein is CASAPERGGTDTQYF. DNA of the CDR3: TGTGCCAGCGCACCGGAGCGGGGGGGCACAGATACGCAGTATTTT.

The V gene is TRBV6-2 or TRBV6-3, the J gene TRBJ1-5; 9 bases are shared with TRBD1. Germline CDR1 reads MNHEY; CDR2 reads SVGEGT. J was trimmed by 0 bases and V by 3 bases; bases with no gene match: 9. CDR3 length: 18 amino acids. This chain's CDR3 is CASSYPGDRVYSNQPQHF. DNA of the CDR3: TGTGCCAGCAGTTATCCGGGGGACAGGGTTTATAGCAATCAGCCCCAGCATTTT.

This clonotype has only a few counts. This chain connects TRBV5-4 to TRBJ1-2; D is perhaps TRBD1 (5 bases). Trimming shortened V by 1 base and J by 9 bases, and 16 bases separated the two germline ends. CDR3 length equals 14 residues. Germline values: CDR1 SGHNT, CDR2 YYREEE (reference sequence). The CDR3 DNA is TGTGCCAGCAGCTTGAGGGACGCCGCCGATAGCTACACCTTC. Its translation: CASSLRDAADSYTF.

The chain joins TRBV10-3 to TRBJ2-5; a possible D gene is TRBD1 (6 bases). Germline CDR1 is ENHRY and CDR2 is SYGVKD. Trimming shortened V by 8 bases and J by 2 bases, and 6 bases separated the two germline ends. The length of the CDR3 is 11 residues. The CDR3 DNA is TGTGCCATCGGACAGCAAGAGACCCAGTACTTC. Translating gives CAIGQQETQYF.

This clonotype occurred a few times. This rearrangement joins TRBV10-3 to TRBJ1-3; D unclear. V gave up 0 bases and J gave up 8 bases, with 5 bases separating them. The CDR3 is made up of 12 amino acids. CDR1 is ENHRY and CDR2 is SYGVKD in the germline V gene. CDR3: CAISESLYTIYF. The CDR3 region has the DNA TGTGCCATCAGTGAGTCGTTATACACCATATATTTT.

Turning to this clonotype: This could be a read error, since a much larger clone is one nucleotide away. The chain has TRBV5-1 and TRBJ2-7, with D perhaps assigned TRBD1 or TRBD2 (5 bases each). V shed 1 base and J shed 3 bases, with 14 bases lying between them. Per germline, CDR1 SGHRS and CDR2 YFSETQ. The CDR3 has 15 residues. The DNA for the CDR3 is TGCGCCAGCAGCTTGTCCGGGGCCTCTTACTACGAGCAGTACTTC. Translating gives CASSLSGASYYEQYF.

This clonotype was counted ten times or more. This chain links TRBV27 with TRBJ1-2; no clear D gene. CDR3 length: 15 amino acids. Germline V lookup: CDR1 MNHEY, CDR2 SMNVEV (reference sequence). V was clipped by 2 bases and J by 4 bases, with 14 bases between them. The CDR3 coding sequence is TGTGCCAGCAGTTTACGCTATCGGGATCTCTATGGCTACACCTTC. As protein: CASSLRYRDLYGYTF.

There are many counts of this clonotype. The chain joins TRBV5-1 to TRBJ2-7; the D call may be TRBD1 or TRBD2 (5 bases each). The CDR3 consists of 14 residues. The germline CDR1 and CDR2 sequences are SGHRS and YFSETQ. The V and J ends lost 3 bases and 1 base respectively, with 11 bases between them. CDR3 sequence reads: CASSWRTNSYEQYF. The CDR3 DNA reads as TGCGCCAGCAGCTGGAGGACAAATTCCTACGAGCAGTACTTC. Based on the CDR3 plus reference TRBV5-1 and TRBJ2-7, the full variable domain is KAGVTQTPRYLIKTRGQQVTLSCSPISGHRSVSWYQQTPGQGLQFLFEYFSETQRNKGNFPGRFSGRQFSNSRSEMNVSTLELGDSALYLCASSWRTNSYEQYFGPGTRLTVT.

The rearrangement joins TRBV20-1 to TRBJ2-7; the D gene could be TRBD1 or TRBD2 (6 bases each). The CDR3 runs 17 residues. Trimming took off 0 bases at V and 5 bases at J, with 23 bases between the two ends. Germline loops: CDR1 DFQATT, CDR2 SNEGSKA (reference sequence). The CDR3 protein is CSARDASLGGREHEQYF. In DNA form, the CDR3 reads TGCAGTGCTAGAGACGCGTCGTTAGGGGGGCGCGAGCACGAGCAGTACTTC.

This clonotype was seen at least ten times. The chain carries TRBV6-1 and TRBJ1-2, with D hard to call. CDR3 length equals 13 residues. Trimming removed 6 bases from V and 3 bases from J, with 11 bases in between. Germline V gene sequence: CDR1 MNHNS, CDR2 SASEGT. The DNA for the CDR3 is TGTGCCAGCAGCCCCGGGTTGGACTATGGCTACACCTTC. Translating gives CASSPGLDYGYTF.

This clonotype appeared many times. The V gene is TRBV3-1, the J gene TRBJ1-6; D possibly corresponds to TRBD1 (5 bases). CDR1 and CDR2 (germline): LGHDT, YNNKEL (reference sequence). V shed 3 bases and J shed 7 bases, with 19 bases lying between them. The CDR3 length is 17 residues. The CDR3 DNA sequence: TGTGCCAGCAGCCACGAAGGGCCCTGGGGGGGGAATTCACCCCTCCACTTT. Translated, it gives CASSHEGPWGGNSPLHF.

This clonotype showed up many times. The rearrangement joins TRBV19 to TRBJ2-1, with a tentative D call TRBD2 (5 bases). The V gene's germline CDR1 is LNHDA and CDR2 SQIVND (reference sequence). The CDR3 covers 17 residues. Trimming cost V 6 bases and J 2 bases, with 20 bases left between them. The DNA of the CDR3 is TGTGCCAGTAGCCCTGGACTGCCTTCCGGGGCCTACAATGAGCAGTTCTTC. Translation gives CASSPGLPSGAYNEQFF.

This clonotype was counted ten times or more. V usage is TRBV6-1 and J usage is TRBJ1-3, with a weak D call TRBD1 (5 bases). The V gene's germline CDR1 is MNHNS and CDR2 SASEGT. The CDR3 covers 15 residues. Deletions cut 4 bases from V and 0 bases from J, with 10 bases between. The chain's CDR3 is CASSARVFSGNTIYF. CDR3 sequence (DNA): TGTGCCAGCAGTGCCAGGGTCTTCTCTGGAAACACCATATATTTT.

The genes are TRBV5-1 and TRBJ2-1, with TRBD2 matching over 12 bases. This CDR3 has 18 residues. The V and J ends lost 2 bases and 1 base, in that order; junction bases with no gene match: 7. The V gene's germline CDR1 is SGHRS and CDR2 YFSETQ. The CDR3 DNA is TGCGCCAGCAGCTTCGCTAGGACTAGCGGGACGTCCTACAATGAGCAGTTCTTC. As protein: CASSFARTSGTSYNEQFF.

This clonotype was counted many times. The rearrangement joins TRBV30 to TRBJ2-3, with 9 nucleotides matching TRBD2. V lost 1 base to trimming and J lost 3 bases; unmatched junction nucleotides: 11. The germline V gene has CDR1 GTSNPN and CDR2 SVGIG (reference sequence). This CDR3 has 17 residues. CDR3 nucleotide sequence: TGTGCCTGGAGTGCGTTTTCTACTAGCGGGCCTACAGATACGCAGTATTTT. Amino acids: CAWSAFSTSGPTDTQYF.

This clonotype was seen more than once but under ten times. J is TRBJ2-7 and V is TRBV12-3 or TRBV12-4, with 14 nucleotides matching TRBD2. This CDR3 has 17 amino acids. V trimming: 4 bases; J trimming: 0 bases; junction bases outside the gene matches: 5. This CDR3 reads CASSSGTSGGHSYEQYF. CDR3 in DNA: TGTGCCAGCAGTTCGGGGACTAGCGGGGGACACTCCTACGAGCAGTACTTC.

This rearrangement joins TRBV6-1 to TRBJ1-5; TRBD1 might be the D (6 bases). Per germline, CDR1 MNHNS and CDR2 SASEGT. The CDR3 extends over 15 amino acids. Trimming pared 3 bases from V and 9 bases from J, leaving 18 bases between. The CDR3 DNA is TGTGCCAGCAGTGACGGCGATCACGGGGGGCGGCCCCAGCATTTT. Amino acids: CASSDGDHGGRPQHF.

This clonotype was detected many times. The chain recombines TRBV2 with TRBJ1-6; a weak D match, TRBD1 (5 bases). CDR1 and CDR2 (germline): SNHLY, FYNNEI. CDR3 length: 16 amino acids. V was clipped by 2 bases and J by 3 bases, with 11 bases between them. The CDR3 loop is CASSETGNGYNSPLHF. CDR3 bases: TGTGCCAGCAGTGAAACAGGAAACGGCTATAATTCACCCCTCCACTTT.

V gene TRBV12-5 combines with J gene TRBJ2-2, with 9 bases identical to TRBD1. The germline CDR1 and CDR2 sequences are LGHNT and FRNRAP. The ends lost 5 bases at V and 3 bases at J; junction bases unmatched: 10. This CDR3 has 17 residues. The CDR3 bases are TGTGCTAGTGGTCTAACTCACAGGGGGCTGTACACCGGGGAGCTGTTTTTT. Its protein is CASGLTHRGLYTGELFF.